This entry lists 17 T cell receptor beta chains sequenced from one sample in a study of blood T cells in healthy people across ages. The second PCR ran roughly 6 to 11 cycles with a sample-barcoded 5' primer and J-beta primers. MiXCR, run by TCRdb on the 5' RACE reads, gives a single entry per CDR3 protein. The sample records 650,000 to 700,000 distinct CDR3 sequences, roughly 32% being singletons. The material sequenced was blood. The receptors were sampled from a woman older than 75 in good health.

The genes are TRBV12-3 or TRBV12-4 and TRBJ2-3, with 7 bases lining up with TRBD1. The CDR3 runs to 14 residues. V was clipped by 0 bases and J by 5 bases; unmatched bases: 2. CDR3 in amino acids: CASSLATGRDTQYF. As DNA, the CDR3 is TGTGCCAGCAGTTTAGCGACAGGGAGAGATACGCAGTATTTT.

This clonotype was picked up many times. The V and J genes are TRBV7-2 and TRBJ2-7, with 8 bases matching TRBD1. CDR3 length equals 15 residues. Trimming cost V 5 bases and J 5 bases; bases outside gene matches: 11. Germline V gene lookup returns CDR1 SGHTA and CDR2 FQGNSA. The CDR3 sequence: CASSAKTGATDEQYF. The CDR3 nucleotides read TGTGCCAGCAGCGCAAAGACAGGGGCCACCGACGAGCAGTACTTC.

This clonotype showed up just a few times. The rearrangement links TRBV12-3 or TRBV12-4 to TRBJ1-6; D is uncertain. The CDR3 runs 13 residues. V was clipped by 6 bases and J by 11 bases, with 14 bases between them. CDR3 coding DNA: TGTGCCAGCAGGGGAAGAGAAAGGGCACCCCTCCACTTT. Encoded protein: CASRGRERAPLHF.

This clonotype was observed a handful of times. One base away lies a much larger clone, so this may be a sequencing read error. The rearrangement links TRBV7-2 to TRBJ2-7, with 12 bases fitting TRBD1. Germline V gene data show CDR1 as SGHTA and CDR2 as FQGNSA. The CDR3 loop spans 15 amino acids. The CDR3 region has the DNA TGTGTCAGCAGCTCAACCGGGACAGGGGGCGACGAGCAGTACTTC. Translated, it gives CVSSSTGTGGDEQYF.

This chain links TRBV20-1 with TRBJ1-4; unclear D gene. The V gene's germline CDR1 is DFQATT and CDR2 SNEGSKA (reference sequence). V lost 0 bases and J lost 0, with 8 bases in between. The CDR3 spans 15 residues. The CDR3 spells CSARDLRATNEKLFF. For the CDR3, the DNA is TGCAGTGCTAGAGATCTAAGGGCAACTAATGAAAAACTGTTTTTT.

This clonotype has more than one count but fewer than ten. The V gene is TRBV7-2, the J gene TRBJ1-5; 8 nucleotides agree with TRBD1. The CDR3 consists of 15 residues. J gave up 5 bases and V 4 bases, and 7 bases lay outside the gene matches. CDR1 and CDR2 from the germline V gene are SGHTA and FQGNSA. This CDR3 is CASSWGTGRDQPQHF. DNA for the CDR3: TGTGCCAGCAGCTGGGGGACAGGCCGGGATCAGCCCCAGCATTTT.

J is TRBJ1-4 and V is TRBV12-3 or TRBV12-4; 7 bases are shared with TRBD1. V shed 3 bases, J shed 8 bases, and the junction held 6 bases outside the gene matches. CDR3 size: 14 residues. The CDR3 region is CASSFQGDDEKLFF. The CDR3 DNA reads as TGTGCCAGCAGTTTTCAGGGGGACGACGAAAAACTGTTTTTT.

The V gene is TRBV20-1, the J gene TRBJ2-5; weak D call: TRBD1 (5 bases). Between the trimmed V and J ends, which lost 5 bases and 1 base, there was a span of 8 bases. Germline CDR1 reads DFQATT; CDR2 reads SNEGSKA (reference sequence). The CDR3 is made up of 12 amino acids. CDR3 DNA: TGCAGTGCTGGTAGGGGCCAAGAGACCCAGTACTTC. As protein: CSAGRGQETQYF.

Ten or more counts support this clonotype. The chain is built from TRBV11-2 and TRBJ2-3; 7 nucleotides align to TRBD2. Germline V lookup: CDR1 SGHAT, CDR2 FQNNGV. The CDR3 spans 17 residues. The junction had 13 bases not matched to a gene; V was cut back by 1 base and J by 6 bases. The CDR3 nucleotides are TGTGCCAGCAGCTTAGTACGTCTCTCGGGGGGTACGGATACGCAGTATTTT. It encodes CASSLVRLSGGTDTQYF.

In this sample, this clonotype turned up many times. The J gene is TRBJ2-5, the V gene TRBV11-2; possible D gene TRBD2, 5 bases. CDR3 size: 15 residues. V lost 3 bases to trimming and J lost 2 bases, with 13 bases between them. Germline V lookup: CDR1 SGHAT, CDR2 FQNNGV. CDR3 nucleotide sequence: TGTGCCAGCAGCTTGTGGGAGAGAATTCAAGAGACCCAGTACTTC. The encoded protein is CASSLWERIQETQYF.

This clonotype came up a few times. Since a much larger clone is just one base distant, this may be a read error. The chain employs TRBV24-1 and TRBJ2-1, with 10 bases lining up with TRBD2. TRBJ2-7 matches the DNA end more closely, so the J call is doubtful. The CDR3 is 16 amino acids. Germline V lookup: CDR1 KGHDR, CDR2 SFDVKD. CDR3 loop: CATSDYLAGAYNEQYF. The CDR3 nucleotides read TGTGCCACCAGTGATTATCTAGCGGGGGCCTACAATGAGCAGTACTTC.

The genes are TRBV6-2 or TRBV6-3 and TRBJ2-1; 7 bases agree with TRBD2. The junction had 8 bases not matched to a gene; V was cut back by 8 bases and J by 10 bases. CDR1 MNHEY and CDR2 SVGEGT come from the germline V gene. CDR3 length equals 12 residues. CDR3 nucleotides: TGTGCCAGCCTCACGGGGAGGGGCGAGCAGTTCTTC. This sequence encodes CASLTGRGEQFF.

This clonotype has at least ten counts. This chain uses TRBV27 with TRBJ2-7; maybe TRBD2 (7 bases). Germline CDR1 and CDR2: MNHEY and SMNVEV (reference sequence). V lost 6 bases and J lost 3, with 15 bases in between. This CDR3 spans 14 amino acids. CDR3 sequence: CASRTRGGRYEQYF. The CDR3 region has the DNA TGTGCCAGCAGGACGAGGGGGGGACGCTACGAGCAGTACTTC.

The gene calls are TRBV20-1 and TRBJ2-3; the D is unclear. CDR3 length equals 15 residues. The germline V gene encodes CDR1 DFQATT and CDR2 SNEGSKA (reference sequence). Trimming took 1 base from V and 5 from J, leaving 16 bases between them. The CDR3 region is CSARAPITRRDTQYF. CDR3 in DNA: TGCAGTGCTAGAGCCCCTATAACGAGACGAGATACGCAGTATTTT.

This sequence joins TRBV27 and TRBJ2-7; a possible D gene is TRBD2 (7 bases). CDR3 length equals 15 residues. Germline assignment: CDR1 MNHEY and CDR2 SMNVEV (reference sequence). V shed 6 bases and J shed 10 bases, with 25 bases lying between them. CDR3 sequence: CASSWFGGGGEAQYF. CDR3 in DNA: TGTGCCAGCAGCTGGTTTGGGGGAGGGGGGGAGGCCCAGTACTTC.

Notes on this clonotype: A much bigger clone sits one base away, suggesting this may be a read error. The J gene is TRBJ2-1, the V gene TRBV6-4; maybe TRBD2 (5 bases). The CDR3 contains 16 residues. Germline CDR1 is MRHNA and CDR2 is SNTAGT. V dropped 0 bases and J dropped 2 bases, with 11 bases sitting between them. The CDR3 DNA reads TGTGCCAGCAGTGACTCGCCTAGCCTACCCTACAATGAGCAGTTCTTC. It specifies CASSDSPSLPYNEQFF.

The gene calls are TRBV6-1 and TRBJ1-2; TRBD1 might be the D (5 bases). The CDR3 loop spans 14 amino acids. CDR1 and CDR2 from the germline V gene are MNHNS and SASEGT. V was pared by 1 base and J by 0 bases, with 6 bases between. Written as DNA, the CDR3 is TGTGCCAGCAGTGAAGAGGGGTCTAACTATGGCTACACCTTC. Amino acid sequence: CASSEEGSNYGYTF.